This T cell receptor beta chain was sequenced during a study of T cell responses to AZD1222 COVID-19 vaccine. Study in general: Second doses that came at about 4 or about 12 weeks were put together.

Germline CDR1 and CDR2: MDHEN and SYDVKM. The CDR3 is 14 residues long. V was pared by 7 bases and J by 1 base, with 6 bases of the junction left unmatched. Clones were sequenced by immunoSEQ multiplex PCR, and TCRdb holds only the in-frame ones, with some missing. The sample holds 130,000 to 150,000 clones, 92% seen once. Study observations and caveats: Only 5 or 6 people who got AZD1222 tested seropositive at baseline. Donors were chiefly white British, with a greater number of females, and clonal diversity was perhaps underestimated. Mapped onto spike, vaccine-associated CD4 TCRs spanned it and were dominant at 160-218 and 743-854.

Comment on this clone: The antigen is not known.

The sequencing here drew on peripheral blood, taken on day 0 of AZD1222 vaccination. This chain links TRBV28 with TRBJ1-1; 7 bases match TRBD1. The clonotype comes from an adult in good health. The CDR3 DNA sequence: TGTGCCAGCAAAAGGACAGGATGGAACACTGAAGCTTTCTTT. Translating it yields CASKRTGWNTEAFF.